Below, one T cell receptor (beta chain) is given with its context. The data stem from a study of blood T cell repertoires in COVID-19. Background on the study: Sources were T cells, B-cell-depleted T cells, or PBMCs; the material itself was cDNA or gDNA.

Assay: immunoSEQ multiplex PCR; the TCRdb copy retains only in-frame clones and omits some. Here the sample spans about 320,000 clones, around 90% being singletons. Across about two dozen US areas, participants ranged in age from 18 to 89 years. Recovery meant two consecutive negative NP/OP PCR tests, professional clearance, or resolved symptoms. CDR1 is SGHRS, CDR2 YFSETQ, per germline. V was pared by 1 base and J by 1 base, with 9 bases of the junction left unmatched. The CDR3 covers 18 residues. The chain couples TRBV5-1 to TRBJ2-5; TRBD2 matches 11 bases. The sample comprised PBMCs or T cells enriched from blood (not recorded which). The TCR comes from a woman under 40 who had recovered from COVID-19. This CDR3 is CASSLRPLAGGPQETQYF. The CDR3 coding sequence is TGCGCCAGCAGCTTGAGGCCCCTAGCGGGGGGCCCCCAAGAGACCCAGTACTTC.